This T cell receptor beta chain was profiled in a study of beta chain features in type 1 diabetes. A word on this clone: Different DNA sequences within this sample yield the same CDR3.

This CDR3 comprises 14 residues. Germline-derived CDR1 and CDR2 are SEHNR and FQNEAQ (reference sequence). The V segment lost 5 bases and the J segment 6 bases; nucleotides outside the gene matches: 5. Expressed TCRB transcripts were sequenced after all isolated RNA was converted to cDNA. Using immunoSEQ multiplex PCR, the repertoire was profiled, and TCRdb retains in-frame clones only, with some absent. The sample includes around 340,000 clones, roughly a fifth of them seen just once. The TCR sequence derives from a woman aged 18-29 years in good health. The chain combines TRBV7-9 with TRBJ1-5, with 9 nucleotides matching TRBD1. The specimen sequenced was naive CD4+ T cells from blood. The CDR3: CASSPQGASQPQHF. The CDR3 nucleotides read TGTGCCAGCAGCCCACAGGGGGCGAGTCAGCCCCAGCATTTT.